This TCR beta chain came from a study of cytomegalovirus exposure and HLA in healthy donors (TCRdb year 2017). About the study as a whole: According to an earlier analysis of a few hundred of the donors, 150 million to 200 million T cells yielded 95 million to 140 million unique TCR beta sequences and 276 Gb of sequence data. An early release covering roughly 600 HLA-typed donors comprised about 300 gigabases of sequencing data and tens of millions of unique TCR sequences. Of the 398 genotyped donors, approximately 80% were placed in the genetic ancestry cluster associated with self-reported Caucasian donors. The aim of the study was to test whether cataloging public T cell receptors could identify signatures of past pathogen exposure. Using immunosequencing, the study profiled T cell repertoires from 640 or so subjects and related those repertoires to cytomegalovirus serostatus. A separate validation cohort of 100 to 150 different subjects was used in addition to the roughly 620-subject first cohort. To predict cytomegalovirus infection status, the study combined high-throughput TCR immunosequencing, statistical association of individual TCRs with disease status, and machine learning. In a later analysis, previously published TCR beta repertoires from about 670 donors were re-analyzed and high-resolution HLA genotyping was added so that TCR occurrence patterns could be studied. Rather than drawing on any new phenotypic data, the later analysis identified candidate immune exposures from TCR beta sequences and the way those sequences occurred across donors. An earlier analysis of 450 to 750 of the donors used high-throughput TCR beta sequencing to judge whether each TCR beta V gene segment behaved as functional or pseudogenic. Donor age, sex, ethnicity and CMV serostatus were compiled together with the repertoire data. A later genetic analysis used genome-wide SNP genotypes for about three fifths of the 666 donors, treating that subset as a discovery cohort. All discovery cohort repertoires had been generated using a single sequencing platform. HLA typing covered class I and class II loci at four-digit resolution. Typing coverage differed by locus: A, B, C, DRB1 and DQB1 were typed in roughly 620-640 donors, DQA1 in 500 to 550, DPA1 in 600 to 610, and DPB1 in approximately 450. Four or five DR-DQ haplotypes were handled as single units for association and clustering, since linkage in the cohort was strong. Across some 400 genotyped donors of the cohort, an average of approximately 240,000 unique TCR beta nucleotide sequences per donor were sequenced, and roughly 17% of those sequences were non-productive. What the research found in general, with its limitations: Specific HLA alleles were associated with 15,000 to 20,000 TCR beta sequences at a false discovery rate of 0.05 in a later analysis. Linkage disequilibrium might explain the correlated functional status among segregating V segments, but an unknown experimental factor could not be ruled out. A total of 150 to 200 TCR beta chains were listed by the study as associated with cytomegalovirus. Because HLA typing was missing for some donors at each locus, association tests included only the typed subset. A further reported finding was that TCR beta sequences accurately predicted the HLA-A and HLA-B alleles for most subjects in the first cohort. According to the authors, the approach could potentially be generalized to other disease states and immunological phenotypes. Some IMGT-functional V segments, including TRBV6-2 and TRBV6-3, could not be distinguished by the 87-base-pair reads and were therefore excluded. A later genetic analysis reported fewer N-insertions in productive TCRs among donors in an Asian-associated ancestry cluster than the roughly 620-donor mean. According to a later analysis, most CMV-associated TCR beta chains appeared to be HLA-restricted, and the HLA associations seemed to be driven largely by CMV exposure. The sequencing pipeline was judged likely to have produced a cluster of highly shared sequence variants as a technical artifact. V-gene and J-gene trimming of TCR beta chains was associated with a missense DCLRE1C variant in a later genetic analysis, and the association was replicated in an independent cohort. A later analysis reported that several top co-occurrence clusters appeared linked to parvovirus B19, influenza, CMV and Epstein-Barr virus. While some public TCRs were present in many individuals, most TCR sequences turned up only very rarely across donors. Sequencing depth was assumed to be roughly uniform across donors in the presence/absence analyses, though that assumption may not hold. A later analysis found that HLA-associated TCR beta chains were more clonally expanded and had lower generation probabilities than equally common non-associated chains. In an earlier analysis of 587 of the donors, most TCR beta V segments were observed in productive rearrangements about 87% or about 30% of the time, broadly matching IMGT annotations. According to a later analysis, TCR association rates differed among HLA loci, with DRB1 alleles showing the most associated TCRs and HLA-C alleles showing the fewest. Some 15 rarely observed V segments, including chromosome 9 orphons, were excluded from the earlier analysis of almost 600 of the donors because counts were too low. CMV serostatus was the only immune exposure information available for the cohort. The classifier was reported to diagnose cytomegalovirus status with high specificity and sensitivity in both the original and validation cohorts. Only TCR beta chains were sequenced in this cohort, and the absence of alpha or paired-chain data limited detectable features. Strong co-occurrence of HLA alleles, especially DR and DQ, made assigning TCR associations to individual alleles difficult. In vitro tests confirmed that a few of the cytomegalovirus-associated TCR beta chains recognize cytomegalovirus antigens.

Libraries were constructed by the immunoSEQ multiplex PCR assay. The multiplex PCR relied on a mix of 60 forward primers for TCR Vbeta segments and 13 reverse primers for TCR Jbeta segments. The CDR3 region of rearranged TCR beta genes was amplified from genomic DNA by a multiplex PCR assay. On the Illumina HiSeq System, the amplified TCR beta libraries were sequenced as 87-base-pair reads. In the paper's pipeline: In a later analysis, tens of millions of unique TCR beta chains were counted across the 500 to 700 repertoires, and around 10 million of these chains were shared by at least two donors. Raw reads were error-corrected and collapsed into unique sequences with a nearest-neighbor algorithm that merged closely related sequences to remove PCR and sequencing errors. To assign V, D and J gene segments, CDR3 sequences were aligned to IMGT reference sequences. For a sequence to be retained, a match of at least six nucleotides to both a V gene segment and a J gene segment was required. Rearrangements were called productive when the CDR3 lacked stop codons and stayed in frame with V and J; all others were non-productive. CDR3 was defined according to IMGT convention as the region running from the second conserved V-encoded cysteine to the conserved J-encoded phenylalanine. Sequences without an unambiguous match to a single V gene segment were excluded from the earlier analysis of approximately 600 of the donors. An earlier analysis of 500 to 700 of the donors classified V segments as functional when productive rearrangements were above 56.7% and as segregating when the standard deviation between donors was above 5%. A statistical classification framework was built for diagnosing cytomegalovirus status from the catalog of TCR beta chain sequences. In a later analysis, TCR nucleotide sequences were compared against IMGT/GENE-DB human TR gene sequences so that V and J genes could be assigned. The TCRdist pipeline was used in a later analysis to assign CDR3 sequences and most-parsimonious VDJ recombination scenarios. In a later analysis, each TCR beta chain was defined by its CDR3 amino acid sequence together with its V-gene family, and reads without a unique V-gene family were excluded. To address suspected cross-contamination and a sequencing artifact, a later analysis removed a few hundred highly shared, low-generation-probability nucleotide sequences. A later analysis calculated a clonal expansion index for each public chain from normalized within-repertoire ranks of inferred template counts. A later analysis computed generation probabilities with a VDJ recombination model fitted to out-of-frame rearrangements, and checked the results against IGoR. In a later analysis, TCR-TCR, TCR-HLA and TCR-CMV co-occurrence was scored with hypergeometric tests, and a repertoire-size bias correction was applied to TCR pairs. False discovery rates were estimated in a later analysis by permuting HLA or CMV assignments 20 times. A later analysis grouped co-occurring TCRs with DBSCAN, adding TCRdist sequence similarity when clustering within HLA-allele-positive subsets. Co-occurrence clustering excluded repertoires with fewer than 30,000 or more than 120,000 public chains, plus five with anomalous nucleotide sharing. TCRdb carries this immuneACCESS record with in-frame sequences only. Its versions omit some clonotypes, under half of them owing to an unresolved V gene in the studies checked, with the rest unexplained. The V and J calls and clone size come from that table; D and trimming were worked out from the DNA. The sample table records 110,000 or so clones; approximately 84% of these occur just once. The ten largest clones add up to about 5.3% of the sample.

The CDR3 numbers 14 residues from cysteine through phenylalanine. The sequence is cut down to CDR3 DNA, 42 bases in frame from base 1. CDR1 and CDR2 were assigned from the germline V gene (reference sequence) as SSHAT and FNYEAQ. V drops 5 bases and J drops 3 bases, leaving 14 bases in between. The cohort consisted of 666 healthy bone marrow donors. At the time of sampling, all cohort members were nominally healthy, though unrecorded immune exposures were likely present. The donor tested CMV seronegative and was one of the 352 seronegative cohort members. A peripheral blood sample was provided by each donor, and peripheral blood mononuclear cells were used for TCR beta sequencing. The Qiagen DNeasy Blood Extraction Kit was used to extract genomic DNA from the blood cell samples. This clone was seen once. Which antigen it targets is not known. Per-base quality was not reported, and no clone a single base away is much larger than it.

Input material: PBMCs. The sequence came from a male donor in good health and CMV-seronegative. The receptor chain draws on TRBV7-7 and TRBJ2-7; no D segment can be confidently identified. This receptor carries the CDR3 CASSPTETSYEQYF. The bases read TGTGCCAGCAGCCCAACCGAGACAAGCTACGAGCAGTACTTC.